Below are 2 T cell receptor beta chains sequenced from a single sample in a study of naive and memory T cell subsets. A UMI-containing oligonucleotide was joined by 3' ligation to the TCR cDNA template. Ligated cDNA underwent four rounds of PCR with nested alpha and beta constant region primers and SP2. Each CDR3 protein is one row after TCRdb ran MiXCR on the 5' RACE reads. The sample yields roughly 56,000 distinct CDR3 sequences, 7.2% seen once. These receptors were obtained from a male donor in good health.

V gene TRBV20-1 combines with J gene TRBJ2-5; tentative D call: TRBD2 (6 bases). In germline, CDR1 is DFQATT, CDR2 SNEGSKA (reference sequence). This CDR3 has 16 residues. V was cut by 0 bases and J by 3 bases, with 17 bases left in between. CDR3 sequence: CSARDTRDWGKETQYF. The CDR3 bases are TGCAGTGCTAGAGATACCAGGGACTGGGGTAAAGAGACCCAGTACTTC.

The chain couples TRBV7-9 to TRBJ2-5, with 10 bases identical to TRBD2. CDR3 length: 17 residues. The V gene end was trimmed by 2 bases and the J gene end by 1 base; junction bases not matched to a gene: 7. The germline gives CDR1 SEHNR, CDR2 FQNEAQ (reference sequence). The CDR3 DNA is TGTGCCAGCAGCTTATTGGCTAGCGGGGGCCGCCAAGAGACCCAGTACTTC. It specifies CASSLLASGGRQETQYF.